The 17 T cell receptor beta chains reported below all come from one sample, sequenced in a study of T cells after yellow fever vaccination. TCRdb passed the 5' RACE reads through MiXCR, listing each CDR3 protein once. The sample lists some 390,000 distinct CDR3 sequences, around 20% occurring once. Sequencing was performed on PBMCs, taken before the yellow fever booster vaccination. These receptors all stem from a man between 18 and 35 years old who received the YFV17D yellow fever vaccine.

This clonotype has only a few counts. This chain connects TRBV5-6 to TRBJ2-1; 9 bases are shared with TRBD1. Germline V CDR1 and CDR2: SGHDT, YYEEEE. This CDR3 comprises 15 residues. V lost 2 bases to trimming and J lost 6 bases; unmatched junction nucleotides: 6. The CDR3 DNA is TGTGCCAGCAGCTTTCTGGACAGGGGTCGCAATGAGCAGTTCTTC. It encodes CASSFLDRGRNEQFF.

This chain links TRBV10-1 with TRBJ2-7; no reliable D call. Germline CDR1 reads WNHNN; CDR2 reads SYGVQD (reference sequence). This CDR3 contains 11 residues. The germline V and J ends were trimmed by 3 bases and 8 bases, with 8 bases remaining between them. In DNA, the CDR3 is TGCGCCAGCAGTGACTTAGGGAAGCAGTACTTC. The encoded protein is CASSDLGKQYF.

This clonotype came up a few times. CDR3 residues: CASSLFPGKAYEQYF. CDR3 sequence (DNA): TGTGCCAGCAGTTTATTTCCGGGGAAAGCCTACGAGCAGTACTTC. The chain links TRBV27 to TRBJ2-7; D perhaps matches TRBD2 (5 bases). In germline, CDR1 is MNHEY, CDR2 SMNVEV (reference sequence). Deletions cut 1 base from V and 2 bases from J, with 12 bases between. This CDR3 has 15 amino acids.

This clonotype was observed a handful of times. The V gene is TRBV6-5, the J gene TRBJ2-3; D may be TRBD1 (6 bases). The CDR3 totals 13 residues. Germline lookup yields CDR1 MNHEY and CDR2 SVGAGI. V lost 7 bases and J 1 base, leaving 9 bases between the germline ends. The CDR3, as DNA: TGTGCCAGCATCAGACAGGGCACAGATACGCAGTATTTT. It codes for CASIRQGTDTQYF.

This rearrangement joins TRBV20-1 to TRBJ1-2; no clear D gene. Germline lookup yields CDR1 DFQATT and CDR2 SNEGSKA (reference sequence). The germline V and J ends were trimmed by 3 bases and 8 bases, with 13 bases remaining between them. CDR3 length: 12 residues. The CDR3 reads CSASRQPYGYTF. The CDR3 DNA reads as TGCAGTGCTAGTCGGCAACCGTACGGCTACACCTTC.

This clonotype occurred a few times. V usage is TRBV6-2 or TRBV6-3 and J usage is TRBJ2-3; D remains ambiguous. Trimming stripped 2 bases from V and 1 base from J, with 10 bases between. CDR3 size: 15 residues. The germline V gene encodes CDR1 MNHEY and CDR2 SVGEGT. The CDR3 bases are TGTGCCAGCAGTTACCCTCGAAGGGGCACAGATACGCAGTATTTT. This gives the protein CASSYPRRGTDTQYF.

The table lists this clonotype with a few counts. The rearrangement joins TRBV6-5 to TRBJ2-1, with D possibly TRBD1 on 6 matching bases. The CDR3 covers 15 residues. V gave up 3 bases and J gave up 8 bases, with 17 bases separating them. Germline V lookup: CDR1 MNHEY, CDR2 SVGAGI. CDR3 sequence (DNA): TGTGCCAGCAGTTATTCTGGACAGTCTCCAGATGAGCAGTTCTTC. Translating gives CASSYSGQSPDEQFF.

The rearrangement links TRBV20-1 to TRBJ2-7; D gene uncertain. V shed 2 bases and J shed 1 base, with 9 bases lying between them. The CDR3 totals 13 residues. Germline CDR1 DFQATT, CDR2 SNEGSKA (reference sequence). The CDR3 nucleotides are TGCAGTGCTAGATTTCCGGATTCCTACGAGCAGTACGTC. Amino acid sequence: CSARFPDSYEQYV.

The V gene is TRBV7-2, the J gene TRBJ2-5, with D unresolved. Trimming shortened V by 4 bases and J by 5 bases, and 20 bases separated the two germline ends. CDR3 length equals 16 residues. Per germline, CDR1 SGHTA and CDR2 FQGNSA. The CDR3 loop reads CASSSPAPAPGETQYF. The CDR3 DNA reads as TGTGCCAGCAGCTCCCCGGCCCCGGCCCCCGGGGAGACCCAGTACTTC.

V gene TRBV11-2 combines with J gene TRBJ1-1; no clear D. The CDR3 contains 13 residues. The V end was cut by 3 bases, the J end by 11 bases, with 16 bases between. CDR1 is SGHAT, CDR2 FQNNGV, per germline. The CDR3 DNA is TGTGCCAGCAGCTTGGTAGGTCGGGCAGAGGCTTTCTTT. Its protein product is CASSLVGRAEAFF. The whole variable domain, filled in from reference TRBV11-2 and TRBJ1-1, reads EAGVAQSPRYKIIEKRQSVAFWCNPISGHATLYWYQQILGQGPKLLIQFQNNGVVDDSQLPKDRFSAERLKGVDSTLKIQPAKLEDSAVYLCASSLVGRAEAFFGQGTRLTVV.

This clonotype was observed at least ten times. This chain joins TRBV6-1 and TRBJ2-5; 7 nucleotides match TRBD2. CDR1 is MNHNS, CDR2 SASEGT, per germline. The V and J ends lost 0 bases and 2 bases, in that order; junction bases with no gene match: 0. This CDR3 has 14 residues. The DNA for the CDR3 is TGTGCCAGCAGTGAAGCGGGGGGGCAAGAGACCCAGTACTTC. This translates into CASSEAGGQETQYF.

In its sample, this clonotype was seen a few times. The CDR3 region has the DNA TGCGCCAGCAGCCAAGGGGTGGGGGGTATTGGCTACACCTTC. Its protein is CASSQGVGGIGYTF. The chain recombines TRBV4-3 with TRBJ1-2; tentatively, D is TRBD1 (5 bases). There are 14 residues in the CDR3. In germline, CDR1 is LGHNA, CDR2 YSLEER. Between the trimmed V and J ends, which lost 1 base and 7 bases, there was a span of 13 bases.

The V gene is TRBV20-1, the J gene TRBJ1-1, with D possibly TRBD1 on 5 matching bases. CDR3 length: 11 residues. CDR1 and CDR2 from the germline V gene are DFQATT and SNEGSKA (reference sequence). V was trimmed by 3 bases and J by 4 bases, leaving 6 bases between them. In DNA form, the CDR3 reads TGCAGTGCTAGCAGGGCCACTGAAGCTTTCTTT. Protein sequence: CSASRATEAFF.

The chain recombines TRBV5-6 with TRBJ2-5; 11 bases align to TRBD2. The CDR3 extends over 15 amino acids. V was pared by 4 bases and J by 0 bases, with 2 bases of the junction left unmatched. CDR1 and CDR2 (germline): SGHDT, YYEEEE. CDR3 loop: CASSRTSGHQETQYF. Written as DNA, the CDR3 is TGTGCCAGCAGCCGGACTAGCGGGCACCAAGAGACCCAGTACTTC. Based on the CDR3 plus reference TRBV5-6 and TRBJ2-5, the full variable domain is DAGVTQSPTHLIKTRGQQVTLRCSPKSGHDTVSWYQQALGQGPQFIFQYYEEEERQRGNFPDRFSGHQFPNYSSELNVNALLLGDSALYLCASSRTSGHQETQYFGPGTRLLVL.

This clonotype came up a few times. The CDR3 region is CASSQERGTGELFF. The DNA of the CDR3 is TGCGCCAGCAGCCAAGAAAGAGGGACCGGGGAGCTGTTTTTT. The rearrangement joins TRBV4-1 to TRBJ2-2; perhaps TRBD2 as D (5 bases). Germline CDR1 MGHRA, CDR2 YSYEKL. This CDR3 contains 14 residues. V lost 0 bases and J lost 5, with 7 bases in between.

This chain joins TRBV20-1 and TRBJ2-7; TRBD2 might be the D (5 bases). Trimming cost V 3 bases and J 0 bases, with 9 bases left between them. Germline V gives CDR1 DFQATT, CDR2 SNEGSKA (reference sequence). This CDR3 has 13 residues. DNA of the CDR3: TGCAGTGCTAGCGGACTCAGCTCCTACGAGCAGTACGTC. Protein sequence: CSASGLSSYEQYV.

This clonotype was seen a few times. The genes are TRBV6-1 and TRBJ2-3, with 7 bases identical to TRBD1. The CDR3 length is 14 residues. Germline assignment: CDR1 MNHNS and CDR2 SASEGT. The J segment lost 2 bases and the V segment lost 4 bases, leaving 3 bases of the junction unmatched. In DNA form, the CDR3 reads TGTGCCAGCAGTGGGGGACAGACCACAGATACGCAGTATTTT. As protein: CASSGGQTTDTQYF.